This T cell receptor beta chain was recovered during a study of blood T cells in healthy people across ages. About this clonotype: Its antigen is currently unknown. An end of the junction differs from the germline gene, which may be a read error.

This CDR3 comprises 12 residues. CDR1 SNHLY and CDR2 FYNNEI come from the germline V gene. Per sample, at least 5 micrograms of total RNA were extracted. Study-level findings and limits: Diversity estimated from one million T cells was considered an underestimate.

The use of a sample-barcoded 5' primer and a J-beta primer mix characterized a second PCR of about 7 to 12 cycles. Every molecule of cDNA carried a tag from a template-switch adaptor with 12 random nucleotides. TCRdb reprocessed the 5' RACE reads via MiXCR and lists one record per CDR3 protein. The profile shows about 900,000 distinct CDR3 sequences, around 62% of them singletons. The sample was blood. The TCR was taken from a young man in good health. V gene TRBV2 combines with J gene TRBJ1-2; possible D gene TRBD1, 5 bases. CDR3 protein: CASREGAGGYTF. The CDR3 nucleotides are TGTGCCAGCAGAGAAGGGGCGGGCGGCTACACCTTC.